This T cell receptor (beta chain) was recorded in a study of control samples from healthy donors and cancer patients (TCRdb year 2020). Library preparation was by the immunoSEQ multiplex PCR assay. Entries here come from immuneACCESS through TCRdb and include only in-frame sequences with V and J called. Some clones fail to appear in such tables; in the studies checked, an unresolved V gene covers under half of the shortfall, and the cause of the remainder is unknown. The sample table contains around 250,000 clones; only one count was recorded for about four fifths of them. The leading ten clones occupy less than 15% of the sample. Details on this clone: What this receptor recognizes is not known. Base qualities are missing; no much larger clone stands one base away.

The CDR3 contains 15 residues, cysteine and phenylalanine counted. CDR3 DNA is the only sequence kept; it has 45 bases, read in frame from the first base. V and J are trimmed by 5 bases and 3 bases, and the gene matches miss 7 bases of the junction. From the germline V gene, CDR1 is SGHTA and CDR2 is FQGNSA. This clonotype originated in a woman aged 55-69 years with lung cancer. The sequenced sample consisted of PBMCs. Here the chain combines TRBV7-2 and TRBJ2-7, and 10 junction bases match TRBD2. The base sequence is TGTGCCAGCAGCATCGGGCCTAGCGGGGGCTACGAGCAGTACTTC. Translation gives CASSIGPSGGYEQYF.